One and the same sample provided the 23 T cell receptor beta chains below, sequenced in a study of blood T cells in healthy people across ages. The authors ran a second PCR of about 7 to 12 cycles using a sample-barcoded 5' primer and a J-beta primer mix. TCRdb reprocessed the 5' RACE reads with MiXCR, giving one entry per CDR3 protein. The table includes around 520,000 distinct CDR3 sequences, roughly a quarter detected once. These records were also assigned to another study, of T cells of mothers and their children.

The sequencing input was blood. All receptors come from a boy aged 2-15 years in good health.

This chain links TRBV12-3 or TRBV12-4 with TRBJ1-5, with a tentative D call TRBD1 (5 bases). The CDR3 spans 16 residues. V dropped 3 bases and J dropped 1 base, with 13 bases sitting between them. CDR3: CASSFRAPGSNQPQHF. The CDR3 region has the DNA TGTGCCAGCAGTTTCCGGGCCCCAGGGAGCAATCAGCCCCAGCATTTT.

This clonotype has more than one count but fewer than ten. This chain uses TRBV12-3 or TRBV12-4 with TRBJ1-4; TRBD1 might be the D (5 bases). This CDR3 is 13 amino acids long. V was pared by 7 bases and J by 7 bases, with 13 bases between. This chain's CDR3 is CASTPGGGEKLFF. CDR3 coding DNA: TGTGCCAGCACTCCTGGGGGAGGTGAAAAACTGTTTTTT.

The gene calls are TRBV12-3 or TRBV12-4 and TRBJ2-4; D remains unclear. This CDR3 contains 14 residues. The ends were cut back, 5 bases at V and 7 bases at J, with 15 bases in the middle. The CDR3 sequence: CASSPQDSTNIQYF. Here the CDR3 DNA reads TGTGCCAGCAGTCCTCAGGATTCGACTAACATTCAGTACTTC.

The rearrangement links TRBV4-2 to TRBJ1-1; D perhaps matches TRBD1 (5 bases). Germline loops: CDR1 LGHNA, CDR2 YNFKEQ. CDR3 size: 17 residues. V was clipped by 2 bases and J by 1 base, with 17 bases between them. CDR3 DNA sequence: TGTGCCAGCAGCCAATGGGCCCAGGGCCTTGAGAACACTGAAGCTTTCTTT. It encodes CASSQWAQGLENTEAFF.

The chain carries TRBV28 and TRBJ1-2, with D unclear. Germline V gene lookup returns CDR1 MDHEN and CDR2 SYDVKM. The length of the CDR3 is 14 residues. V dropped 3 bases and J dropped 1 base, with 9 bases sitting between them. CDR3 protein: CASSFPTVNYGYTF. In DNA form, the CDR3 reads TGTGCCAGCAGTTTTCCTACCGTTAACTATGGCTACACCTTC.

The chain is built from TRBV7-2 and TRBJ2-5; D assignment may be TRBD1 or TRBD2 (6 bases each). V shed 0 bases and J shed 11 bases, with 13 bases lying between them. The germline V gene encodes CDR1 SGHTA and CDR2 FQGNSA. This CDR3 is 13 amino acids long. In DNA, the CDR3 is TGTGCCAGCAGCTTAGCTAAGGGGGGTGAGCAGTACTTC. Protein product: CASSLAKGGEQYF.

The chain uses TRBV12-3 or TRBV12-4 and TRBJ2-3, with D uncertain. The length of the CDR3 is 13 residues. Trimming left V 8 bases short and J 5 bases short, with 14 bases between. In DNA, the CDR3 is TGTGCCAGCGAGTTTTTTTCGGAAGATACGCAGTATTTT. Protein sequence: CASEFFSEDTQYF.

The chain employs TRBV12-3 or TRBV12-4 and TRBJ1-1; possible D gene TRBD1, 5 bases. Trimming pared 5 bases from V and 5 bases from J, leaving 9 bases between. The CDR3 covers 12 residues. The CDR3 DNA follows: TGTGCCAGCAGTATTCAGGGAACTGAAGCTTTCTTT. This sequence encodes CASSIQGTEAFF.

This clonotype showed up just a few times. As DNA, the CDR3 is TGTGCCAGCAGCCAAGATGTAGGGACCGTCGCCTACGAGCAGTACTTC. It encodes CASSQDVGTVAYEQYF. The chain has TRBV3-1 and TRBJ2-7; D is possibly TRBD1 or TRBD2 (5 bases each). The V gene lost 0 bases and the J gene lost 2 bases, with 14 bases spanning the gap. The germline CDR1 and CDR2 sequences are LGHDT and YNNKEL (reference sequence). This CDR3 comprises 16 residues.

This rearrangement joins TRBV27 to TRBJ2-7; maybe TRBD2 (6 bases). This CDR3 region has 12 residues. V lost 8 bases, J lost 2 bases, and 10 bases lay in between. Germline-derived CDR1 and CDR2 are MNHEY and SMNVEV (reference sequence). For the CDR3, the DNA is TGTGCCAGCGCCGGGACTGCCTACGAGCAGTACTTC. It is translated as CASAGTAYEQYF.

This clonotype occurred a few times. The V and J genes are TRBV3-1 and TRBJ2-1; tentatively, D is TRBD2 (6 bases). The J call may be mistaken, given a closer DNA end match to TRBJ2-7. CDR1 and CDR2 from the germline V gene are LGHDT and YNNKEL (reference sequence). This CDR3 has 14 amino acids. The CDR3, as DNA: TGTGCCAGCACTCAGGCGGGACTTCCCTACGAGCAGTACTTC. Translated, it gives CASTQAGLPYEQYF.

About this clonotype: A read error is likely, as this CDR3 ends without the conserved phenylalanine or tryptophan. The chain links TRBV7-9 to TRBJ2-1, with 9 bases fitting TRBD1. CDR1 SEHNR and CDR2 FQNEAQ come from the germline V gene (reference sequence). The CDR3 has 17 amino acids. V gave up 4 bases and J gave up 0 bases; unmatched junction bases: 7. The CDR3 loop reads CASSSVGQGISYNEQFL. The DNA of the CDR3 is TGTGCCAGCAGCTCGGTGGGACAGGGAATCTCCTACAATGAGCAGTTCCTC.

The chain has TRBV3-1 and TRBJ2-5; 9 bases fit TRBD2. Per the germline V gene, CDR1 is LGHDT and CDR2 is YNNKEL (reference sequence). This CDR3 region has 15 residues. With V trimmed by 4 bases and J by 5 bases, 8 bases remained unmatched. The CDR3 DNA reads TGTGCCAGCAGCCCTCTGCGGGGGGGCCTCGAGACCCAGTACTTC. Translation: CASSPLRGGLETQYF.

The chain is built from TRBV2 and TRBJ2-1; the match to TRBD2 covers 9 bases. This CDR3 region has 16 residues. The germline CDR1 and CDR2 sequences are SNHLY and FYNNEI. The trim removed 6 bases at V and 7 bases at J, leaving 13 bases unmatched. CDR3 in DNA: TGTGCCAGCAGCGCGGGGGGCGGGAGGGCCGTTAATGAGCAGTTCTTC. Its translation: CASSAGGGRAVNEQFF.

The J gene is TRBJ2-4, the V gene TRBV27, with no clear D. Germline V CDR1 and CDR2: MNHEY, SMNVEV (reference sequence). CDR3 length equals 15 residues. The V and J ends lost 6 bases and 2 bases respectively, with 14 bases between them. CDR3 loop: CASSTLPVSKNIQYF. Here the CDR3 DNA reads TGTGCCAGCAGCACCCTTCCGGTTTCCAAAAACATTCAGTACTTC.

This clonotype turned up a few times. The rearrangement uses TRBV24-1 and TRBJ2-5, with 9 bases fitting TRBD2. V gave up 4 bases and J gave up 0 bases; unmatched junction bases: 8. The germline gives CDR1 KGHDR, CDR2 SFDVKD. CDR3 length equals 17 residues. The CDR3 bases are TGTGCCACCAGTGACCCCCGGCGGGGGGGAAACCAAGAGACCCAGTACTTC. Translating it yields CATSDPRRGGNQETQYF.

This clonotype showed up just a few times. The chain recombines TRBV28 with TRBJ2-5; the D call may be TRBD1 or TRBD2 (6 bases each). The assigned J gene may be wrong: the sequence end matches TRBJ2-7 better. CDR1 is MDHEN and CDR2 is SYDVKM in the germline V gene. This CDR3 spans 15 amino acids. As DNA, the CDR3 is TGTGCCAGCAGTCCCTCGGAGGGGGGCTCTTACGAGCAGTACTTC. It codes for CASSPSEGGSYEQYF.

The J gene is TRBJ2-5, the V gene TRBV6-5; 8 bases are a match to TRBD2. Germline values: CDR1 MNHEY, CDR2 SVGAGI. CDR3 length: 12 residues. V was pared by 2 bases and J by 9 bases, with 2 bases of the junction left unmatched. CDR3 protein: CASSYPAGAQYF. The CDR3 region has the DNA TGTGCCAGCAGTTACCCAGCGGGGGCCCAGTACTTC.

The V and J genes are TRBV7-2 and TRBJ2-3; weak D call: TRBD1 (6 bases). Trimming pared 1 base from V and 4 bases from J, leaving 9 bases between. The CDR3 length is 14 residues. CDR1 SGHTA and CDR2 FQGNSA come from the germline V gene. CDR3: CASSLGQAADTQYF. CDR3 nucleotides: TGTGCCAGCAGCTTAGGACAGGCGGCAGATACGCAGTATTTT.

The rearrangement joins TRBV5-4 to TRBJ1-1; D may be TRBD1 (6 bases). The CDR3 is 15 amino acids. The germline V gene encodes CDR1 SGHNT and CDR2 YYREEE (reference sequence). V lost 6 bases and J 4 bases, leaving 19 bases between the germline ends. In DNA form, the CDR3 reads TGTGCCAGCACCTTAGGGTGGGGGGGCGGCACTGAAGCTTTCTTT. Protein sequence: CASTLGWGGGTEAFF.

The rearrangement joins TRBV11-2 to TRBJ2-1; TRBD2 is a possible D gene (5 bases). The CDR3 has 14 amino acids. In germline, CDR1 is SGHAT, CDR2 FQNNGV. V was trimmed by 1 base and J by 7 bases, leaving 11 bases between them. Written as DNA, the CDR3 is TGTGCCAGCAGCTTAGCGGACTCAAGAAATGAGCAGTTCTTC. Protein: CASSLADSRNEQFF.

As to this clonotype: Sequence at one end of the junction differs from germline and may be a read error. J is TRBJ1-1 and V is TRBV5-1; 9 bases align to TRBD1. The CDR3 runs 14 residues. Germline lookup yields CDR1 SGHRS and CDR2 YFSETQ. The CDR3 reads CASSLAQTGGAEVF. The CDR3 DNA reads TGCGCCAGCAGCTTGGCCCAGACAGGGGGGGCGGAGGTCTTT.

The chain joins TRBV28 to TRBJ2-7; the match to TRBD1 covers 7 bases. Germline CDR1 and CDR2: MDHEN and SYDVKM. With V trimmed by 6 bases and J by 4 bases, 9 bases remained unmatched. The CDR3 has 14 residues. CDR3 loop: CASSLATTGYEQYF. The CDR3 DNA sequence: TGTGCCAGCAGCCTTGCAACGACAGGGTACGAGCAGTACTTC.